The present T cell receptor (beta chain) was sequenced within a study of T cells in Graves' hyperthyroidism and ophthalmopathy. Study-wide results and limits: Ophthalmopathy was separated from stable hyperthyroidism by a 13 V-J model.

Exclusion of patients followed from uncontrolled infection, other autoimmune disease, pregnancy or lactation. PBMCs were collected from an approximately 10 ml volume of fresh peripheral blood. What was amplified from RNA transcripts were TCR beta CDR3 regions. A first-round RT-PCR of the TCR CDR3 used the HTBI primer set. One entry per CDR3 protein, called by TCRdb with MiXCR from the multiplex PCR reads. The sample records approximately 250,000 distinct CDR3 sequences, roughly 22% being singletons. Germline CDR1 and CDR2: MDHEN and SYDVKM. V was cut by 8 bases and J by 4 bases, with 15 bases left in between. This CDR3 has 14 residues. This clonotype was recorded many times. Its antigen is not known.

This TCR came from a middle-aged woman with Graves' ophthalmopathy. The chain links TRBV28 to TRBJ1-5, with no clear D. Input material: blood. CDR3 sequence (DNA): TGTGCCAGCTCACCCGGCACAGCTAATCAGCCCCAGCATTTT. Its protein product is CASSPGTANQPQHF.